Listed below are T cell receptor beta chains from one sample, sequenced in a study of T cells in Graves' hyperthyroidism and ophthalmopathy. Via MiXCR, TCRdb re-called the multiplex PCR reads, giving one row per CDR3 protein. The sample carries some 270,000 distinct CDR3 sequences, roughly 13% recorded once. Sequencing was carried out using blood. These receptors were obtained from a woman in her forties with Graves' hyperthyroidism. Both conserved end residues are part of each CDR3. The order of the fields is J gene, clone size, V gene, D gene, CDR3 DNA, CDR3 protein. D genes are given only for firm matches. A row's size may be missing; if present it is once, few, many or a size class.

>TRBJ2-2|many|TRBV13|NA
TGTGCCAGCAGGTCCAAGGGAGACACCGGGGAGCTGTTTTTT
CASRSKGDTGELFF
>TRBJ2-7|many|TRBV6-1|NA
TGTGCCAGCAGTGAAAGGGGGGTGTCCTACGAGCAGTACTTC
CASSERGVSYEQYF
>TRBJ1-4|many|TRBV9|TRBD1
TGTGCCAGCAGCGTTGGGACAGGGGGGTTCGAAAAACTGTTTTTT
CASSVGTGGFEKLFF
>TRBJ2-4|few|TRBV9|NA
TGTGCCAGCAGCCTCGGTGGGGGATCAGGGCGGAACATTCAGTACTTC
CASSLGGGSGRNIQYF
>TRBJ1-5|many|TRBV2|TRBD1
TGTGCCAGCAGCCTCAGTCGGGACAGCTCACCCTTGGTCAATCAGCCCCAGCATTTT
CASSLSRDSSPLVNQPQHF
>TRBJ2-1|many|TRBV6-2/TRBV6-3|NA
TGTGCCAGCAGTCGATTGACGGGAGACCCCTCCTACAATGAGCAGTTCTTC
CASSRLTGDPSYNEQFF
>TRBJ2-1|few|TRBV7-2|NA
TGTGCCAGCGGGCGGACTGACAATGAGCAGTTCTTC
CASGRTDNEQFF
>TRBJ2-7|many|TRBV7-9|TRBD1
TGTGCCAGCAGTGGACAGGGCCGCGAGCAGTACTTC
CASSGQGREQYF
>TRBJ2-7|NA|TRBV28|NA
TGTGCCAGCAGTCCCATAAGGACCCTTTACGAGCAGTACTTC
CASSPIRTLYEQYF
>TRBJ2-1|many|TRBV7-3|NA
TGTGCCAGCAGCTTACGGGGCGGGGACCCCCCCAATGAGCAGTTCTTC
CASSLRGGDPPNEQFF
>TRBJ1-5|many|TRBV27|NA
TGTGCCAGCAGTTTCAGGGCATACAATCAGCCCCAGCATTTT
CASSFRAYNQPQHF
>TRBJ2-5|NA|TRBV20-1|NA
TGCAGTGCTAGAGTGCGCAGGGGAGGCGAGACCCAGTACTTC
CSARVRRGGETQYF
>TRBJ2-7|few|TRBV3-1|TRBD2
TGTGCCAGCAGCCCCGCGGTAGCGGGAATCTACGAGCAGTACTTC
CASSPAVAGIYEQYF
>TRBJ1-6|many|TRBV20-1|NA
TGCAGTGTTTCGACAGCCAAACCTAATTCACCCCTCCACTTT
CSVSTAKPNSPLHF
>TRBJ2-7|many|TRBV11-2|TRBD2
TGTGCCAGCAGCTTAGATCGAGGCGGGAGGGCCTACGAGCAGTACTTC
CASSLDRGGRAYEQYF
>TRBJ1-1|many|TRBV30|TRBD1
TGTGCCTGGAGTGCTACAGGGGATACTGAAGCTTTCTTT
CAWSATGDTEAFF
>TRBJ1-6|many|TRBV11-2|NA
TGTGCCAGCAGCCACGCCGGGAATTCACCCCTCCACTTT
CASSHAGNSPLHF
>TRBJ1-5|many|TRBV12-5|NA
TGTGCTAGTGCCCCACCTACAGTTGGAAGCAATCAGCCCCAGCATTTT
CASAPPTVGSNQPQHF
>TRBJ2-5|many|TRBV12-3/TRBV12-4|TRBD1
TGTGCCAGCAGTCCGCGACAGGGCCAAGAGACCCAGTACTTC
CASSPRQGQETQYF
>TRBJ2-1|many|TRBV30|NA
TGTGCCTGGAGTGTACAGGGAGGGGGGTTCTTC
CAWSVQGGGFF
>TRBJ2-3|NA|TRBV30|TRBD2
TGTGCCTGGGCTAGCGGGACCACCACAGATACGCAGTATTTT
CAWASGTTTDTQYF
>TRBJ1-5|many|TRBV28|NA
TGTGCCAGCAGACGCGTCGGGGAACAGCCCCAGCATTTT
CASRRVGEQPQHF
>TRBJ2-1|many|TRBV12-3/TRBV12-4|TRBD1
TGTGCCAGCAGGCGGACAGGGGATGAGCAGTTCTTC
CASRRTGDEQFF
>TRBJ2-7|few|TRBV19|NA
TGTGCCAGTAGTATGGGGACAAGCCCCTACGAGCAGTACTTC
CASSMGTSPYEQYF
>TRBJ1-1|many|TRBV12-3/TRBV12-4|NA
TGTGCCAGCGACCCCTCCGCGGGGATGAACACTGAAGCTTTCTTT
CASDPSAGMNTEAFF
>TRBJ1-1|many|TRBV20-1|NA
TGCAGTGCTGCTGGACAGTCCGCTGAAGCTTTCTTT
CSAAGQSAEAFF
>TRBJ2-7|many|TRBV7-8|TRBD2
TGTGCCAGCAGTAATAGAGGTGGGACTAGTGCAGACGAGCAGTACTTC
CASSNRGGTSADEQYF
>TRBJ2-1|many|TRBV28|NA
TGTGCCAGTCACAGCGGGTACAATGAGCAGTTCTTC
CASHSGYNEQFF
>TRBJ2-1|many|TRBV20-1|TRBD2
TGCAGTGCTACCGCTAGGACTAGCGGGAACTATGAGCAGTTCTTC
CSATARTSGNYEQFF
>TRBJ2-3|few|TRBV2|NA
TGTGCCAGCAGGTTAGGTGGGTGGCAGGGTACGCAGTATTTT
CASRLGGWQGTQYF
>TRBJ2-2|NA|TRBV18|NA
TGTGCCAGCCCCCTGACGGGGGGCAACACCGGGGAGCTGTTTTTT
CASPLTGGNTGELFF
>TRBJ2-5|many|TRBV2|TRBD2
TGTGCCGGGGGACTAGCAGGAGAGACCCAGTACTTC
CAGGLAGETQYF
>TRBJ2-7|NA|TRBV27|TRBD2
TGTGTATCCGGGACTAGAGACTCCTACGAGCAGTACTTC
CVSGTRDSYEQYF
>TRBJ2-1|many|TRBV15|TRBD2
TGTGCCACCAGCTCCCGGACTAGCGGGGGAAATGAGCAGTTCTTC
CATSSRTSGGNEQFF
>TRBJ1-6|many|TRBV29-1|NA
TGCAGCGTTGACGCAGGGAATTCACCCCTCCACTTT
CSVDAGNSPLHF
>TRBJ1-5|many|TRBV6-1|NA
TGTGCCAGCAGTGAAGCCTCGGGGAGTAATCAGCCCCAGCATTTT
CASSEASGSNQPQHF
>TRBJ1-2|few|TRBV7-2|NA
TGTGCCAGCAGCTTAGTTTCAGCAACGAACTATGGCTACACCTTC
CASSLVSATNYGYTF
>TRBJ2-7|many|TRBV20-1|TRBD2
TGCAGTGTGGCGGGGGGGGACGAGCAGTACTTC
CSVAGGDEQYF
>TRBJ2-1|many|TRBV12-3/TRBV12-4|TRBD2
TGTGCCACCTCTCCGGGACTAGCGGGAGGGCAAGGTTACGGTGAGCAGTTCTTC
CATSPGLAGGQGYGEQFF
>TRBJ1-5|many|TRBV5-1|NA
TGCGCCAGCAGCCCAATGGGGGGGAGGGATCAGCCCCAGCATTTT
CASSPMGGRDQPQHF
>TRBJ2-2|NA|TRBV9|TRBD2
TGTGCCAGCAGCGGAGTAACCGGGACTAGCGGGAGGGCCCGAGGGACCGGGGAGCTGTTTTTT
CASSGVTGTSGRARGTGELFF
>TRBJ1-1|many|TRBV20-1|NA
TGCAGTGCCAGACTGGGTACCGTGAACACTGAAGCTTTCTTT
CSARLGTVNTEAFF
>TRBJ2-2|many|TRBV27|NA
TGTGCCAGCAGCCCTAACGAGGGGGGCACCGGGGAGCTGTTTTTT
CASSPNEGGTGELFF
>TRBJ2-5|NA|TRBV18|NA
TGTGCCAGCTCACCTCCCGGGTCAGAAGAGACCCAGTACTTC
CASSPPGSEETQYF
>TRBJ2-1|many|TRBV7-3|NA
TGTGCCAGCAGCTTAGGGCTAGCAAGCTACAATGAGCAGTTCTTC
CASSLGLASYNEQFF
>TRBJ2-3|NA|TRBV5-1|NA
TGCGCCAGCAGCTTGGAGGGCAGGGTATTCACAGATACGCAGTATTTT
CASSLEGRVFTDTQYF
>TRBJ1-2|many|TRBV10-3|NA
TGTGCCATCAGTGAGATAAGGGACGGCTATGGCTACACCTTC
CAISEIRDGYGYTF
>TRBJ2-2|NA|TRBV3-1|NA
TGTGCCAGCAGCCAATTGTACGAAAACACCGGGGAGCTGTTTTTT
CASSQLYENTGELFF
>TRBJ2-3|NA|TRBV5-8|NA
TGTGCCAGCAGTCAAATTGGTCCAGATACGCAGTATTTT
CASSQIGPDTQYF
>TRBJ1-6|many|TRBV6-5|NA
TGTGCCAGCAGTTACTCGATTCCCGGGGGAGGTTCACCCCTCCACTTT
CASSYSIPGGGSPLHF
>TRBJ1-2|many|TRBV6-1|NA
TGTGCCAGCAGTCGGGACACCCAACGGGGAATCTATGGCTACACCTTC
CASSRDTQRGIYGYTF